Shown below are 18 T cell receptor beta chains from a single sample sequenced in a study of regulatory T cells in long-lasting Graves disease. Researchers made TCR beta libraries by using iRepertoire HTBI primers and running Arm-PCR on CDR3 regions. MiXCR, run by TCRdb on the multiplex PCR reads, gives a single entry per CDR3 protein. The sample includes roughly 500,000 distinct CDR3 sequences, 13% seen only once; the top ten take roughly a tenth. Time point given: newly diagnosed GD, antithyroid drugs for less than 3 months. The TCR library was made from RNA extracted from PBMCs. This same sample was also taken into another study, of T cells in Graves' hyperthyroidism and ophthalmopathy.

This material consisted of peripheral blood mononuclear cells (PBMCs), taken at new diagnosis, from a patient treated with antithyroid drugs. The receptors come from a man under 40 with Graves disease.

The V gene is TRBV5-6, the J gene TRBJ1-1; 7 nucleotides agree with TRBD1. The junction had 18 bases not matched to a gene; V was cut back by 7 bases and J by 0 bases. The CDR3 extends over 18 amino acids. CDR1 and CDR2 (germline): SGHDT, YYEEEE. The CDR3, as DNA: TGTGCCAGCTCAGATTTGACAGGGCGAGGCCCAATGAACACTGAAGCTTTCTTT. Protein sequence: CASSDLTGRGPMNTEAFF.

The gene calls are TRBV24-1 and TRBJ2-7; TRBD2 aligns across 13 bases. This CDR3 has 16 residues. Germline V gene lookup returns CDR1 KGHDR and CDR2 SFDVKD. Trimming removed 3 bases from V and 2 bases from J; junction bases left unmatched: 3. The CDR3 DNA reads TGTGCCACCAGTGATCCCACTAGCGGGAGGGCCTACGAGCAGTACTTC. This translates into CATSDPTSGRAYEQYF.

In its sample, this clonotype was seen many times. The rearrangement uses TRBV20-1 and TRBJ2-5, with 8 nucleotides matching TRBD1. The germline CDR1 and CDR2 sequences are DFQATT and SNEGSKA (reference sequence). The V segment lost 2 bases and the J segment 2 bases; nucleotides outside the gene matches: 10. This CDR3 contains 16 residues. CDR3 nucleotides: TGCAGTGCTAGACCCGATGACAGGGGTCTTCAAGAGACCCAGTACTTC. It translates to CSARPDDRGLQETQYF.

The chain has TRBV12-3 or TRBV12-4 and TRBJ2-7; 11 bases fit TRBD1. V trimming: 5 bases; J trimming: 4 bases; junction bases outside the gene matches: 16. This CDR3 contains 18 residues. The CDR3 loop is CASSPLSFGQGATYEQYF. As DNA, the CDR3 is TGTGCCAGCAGTCCTCTCTCGTTCGGACAGGGGGCTACGTACGAGCAGTACTTC.

This clonotype has a count of ten or more. The chain combines TRBV3-1 with TRBJ2-3, with D tentatively TRBD1 (5 bases). Trimming pared 0 bases from V and 2 bases from J, leaving 9 bases between. CDR3 length: 15 amino acids. Germline V gene data show CDR1 as LGHDT and CDR2 as YNNKEL (reference sequence). CDR3 sequence reads: CASSQDRVSTDTQYF. The CDR3 region has the DNA TGTGCCAGCAGCCAAGACAGGGTGTCCACAGATACGCAGTATTTT.

The chain is built from TRBV6-1 and TRBJ1-5; 9 nucleotides agree with TRBD1. This CDR3 contains 15 residues. Germline CDR1 is MNHNS and CDR2 is SASEGT. V lost 6 bases and J lost 3; bases outside the gene matches: 6. Here the CDR3 DNA reads TGTGCCAGCAGCCGACAGGGGGATGTCAATCAGCCCCAGCATTTT. Translated: CASSRQGDVNQPQHF.

In this sample, this clonotype turned up a few times. The chain joins TRBV4-1 to TRBJ2-3; 7 positions agree with TRBD2. The CDR3 covers 15 residues. The J segment lost 5 bases and the V segment lost 4 bases, leaving 9 bases of the junction unmatched. Germline V gene lookup returns CDR1 MGHRA and CDR2 YSYEKL. CDR3 bases: TGCGCCAGCAGCCGGATCCGGGCGGGAGAAGATACGCAGTATTTT. This translates into CASSRIRAGEDTQYF.

The rearrangement joins TRBV7-9 to TRBJ2-2; no clear D. With 8 bases removed from V and 16 bases from J, the gap between germline ends came to 14 bases. The germline gives CDR1 SEHNR, CDR2 FQNEAQ (reference sequence). The length of the CDR3 is 10 residues. The CDR3 region is CASALLESFF. The CDR3 nucleotides are TGTGCCAGCGCCTTATTGGAATCGTTTTTT.

This clonotype was found a few times. The chain combines TRBV5-4 with TRBJ2-3; D gene unclear. The CDR3 is made up of 14 amino acids. CDR1 is SGHNT, CDR2 YYREEE, per germline (reference sequence). V shed 0 bases and J shed 1 base, with 6 bases lying between them. The CDR3 DNA reads as TGTGCCAGCAGCTTGGATCAGGGCACAGATACGCAGTATTTT. Amino acids: CASSLDQGTDTQYF.

In its sample, this clonotype was seen many times. The chain carries TRBV6-5 and TRBJ2-7; a weak D match, TRBD2 (6 bases). This CDR3 has 15 amino acids. The V gene's germline CDR1 is MNHEY and CDR2 SVGAGI. V was shortened by 0 bases and J by 7 bases, with 16 bases between the two germline ends. In DNA form, the CDR3 reads TGTGCCAGCAGTTACTCCTGGAGGGGTTTTGAGGAGCAGTACTTC. It specifies CASSYSWRGFEEQYF.

This clonotype appeared many times. The V call is TRBV12-3 or TRBV12-4, the J call TRBJ2-5, with 8 bases fitting TRBD2. The CDR3 runs 15 residues. After removal of 4 bases from V and 5 bases from J, the junction contained 9 bases not matched to a gene. The DNA of the CDR3 is TGTGCCAGCAGTTCCGGGAGGGCCCCTTGGGAGACCCAGTACTTC. It translates to CASSSGRAPWETQYF.

This clonotype was seen repeatedly, ten times or more. The chain couples TRBV20-1 to TRBJ2-1; the match to TRBD2 covers 12 bases. The trim removed 5 bases at V and 3 bases at J, leaving 8 bases unmatched. This CDR3 has 16 residues. The germline V gene encodes CDR1 DFQATT and CDR2 SNEGSKA (reference sequence). The CDR3 nucleotides read TGCAGTGCTCCCCCTCTAGCGGGAGGGCTCTACAATGAGCAGTTCTTC. Its protein is CSAPPLAGGLYNEQFF.

This clonotype has a count of ten or more. The genes are TRBV30 and TRBJ2-1, with D possibly TRBD1 on 5 matching bases. The CDR3 contains 12 residues. Looked up from germline, CDR1 is GTSNPN and CDR2 is SVGIG (reference sequence). V lost 2 bases to trimming and J lost 4 bases, with 6 bases between them. The CDR3 is CAWSYRYNEQFF. The CDR3 DNA follows: TGTGCCTGGAGTTACAGGTACAATGAGCAGTTCTTC.

This chain connects TRBV6-2 or TRBV6-3 to TRBJ2-1; D may correspond to TRBD1 or TRBD2 (6 bases each). Trimming stripped 5 bases from V and 4 bases from J, with 12 bases between. This CDR3 is built from 14 residues. The germline V gene has CDR1 MNHEY and CDR2 SVGEGT. The CDR3 DNA reads as TGTGCCAGCAGTCCCCGGAGGGGGTACAATGAGCAGTTCTTC. Translating it yields CASSPRRGYNEQFF.

This clonotype occurred many times. The chain carries TRBV7-9 and TRBJ2-3, with D unresolved. V lost 3 bases and J lost 4, with 2 bases in between. The CDR3 totals 11 residues. Germline V gene data show CDR1 as SEHNR and CDR2 as FQNEAQ (reference sequence). The CDR3 sequence: CASSFPDTQYF. CDR3 DNA sequence: TGTGCCAGCAGCTTCCCAGATACGCAGTATTTT.

The rearrangement uses TRBV10-1 and TRBJ2-1, with 13 bases identical to TRBD2. CDR1 WNHNN and CDR2 SYGVQD come from the germline V gene (reference sequence). V dropped 6 bases and J dropped 4; count of bases not matched to a gene: 6. This CDR3 has 16 residues. CDR3 sequence: CASRPGLAGKYNEQFF. CDR3 DNA: TGCGCCAGCAGGCCGGGACTAGCGGGGAAATACAATGAGCAGTTCTTC.

This clonotype was observed many times. V and J are TRBV5-8 and TRBJ2-3; TRBD2 matches at 14 bases. The length of the CDR3 is 15 residues. Germline CDR1 reads SGHTS; CDR2 reads YDEGEE. Trimming at V came to 4 bases and at J to 9 bases, leaving 7 bases not matched to a gene. CDR3 in DNA: TGTGCCAGCAGCCCGACTAGCGGGAGGGCGGGCACGCAGTATTTT. Translating gives CASSPTSGRAGTQYF.

This clonotype was observed at least ten times. The chain joins TRBV7-9 to TRBJ2-2; 7 positions match TRBD2. This CDR3 spans 14 amino acids. After removal of 8 bases from V and 3 bases from J, the junction contained 6 bases not matched to a gene. Germline V gives CDR1 SEHNR, CDR2 FQNEAQ (reference sequence). CDR3 loop: CASLGEGYTGELFF. CDR3 DNA sequence: TGTGCCAGCCTTGGGGAGGGCTACACCGGGGAGCTGTTTTTT.